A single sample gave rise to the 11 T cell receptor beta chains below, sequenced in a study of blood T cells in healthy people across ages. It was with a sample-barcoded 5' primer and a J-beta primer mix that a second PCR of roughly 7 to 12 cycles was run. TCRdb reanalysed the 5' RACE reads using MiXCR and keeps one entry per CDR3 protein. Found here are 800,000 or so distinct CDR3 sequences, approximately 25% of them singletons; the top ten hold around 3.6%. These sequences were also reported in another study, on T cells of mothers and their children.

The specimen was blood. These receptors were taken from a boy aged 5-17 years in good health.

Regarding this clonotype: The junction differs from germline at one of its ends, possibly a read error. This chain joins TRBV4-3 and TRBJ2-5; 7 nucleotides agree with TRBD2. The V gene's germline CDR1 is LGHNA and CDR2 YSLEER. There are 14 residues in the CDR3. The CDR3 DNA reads TGCGCCAGCAGCCAAGGTGCGGCTAGCGGCAATCTAGTCTTC. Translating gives CASSQGAASGNLVF.

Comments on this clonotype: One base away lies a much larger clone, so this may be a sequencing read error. The CDR3 protein is CASSLGDRVEEKPFF. The CDR3, as DNA: TGTGCCAGCAGCTTAGGGGACAGGGTTGAAGAAAAACCGTTTTTT. The chain is built from TRBV7-2 and TRBJ1-4; TRBD1 aligns across 9 bases. The CDR3 contains 15 residues. Germline lookup yields CDR1 SGHTA and CDR2 FQGNSA. The variable domain in full, completed from reference TRBV7-2 and TRBJ1-4, reads GAGVSQSPSNKVTEKGKDVELRCDPISGHTALYWYRQSLGQGLEFLIYFQGNSAPDKSGLPSDRFSAERTGGSVSTLTIQRTQQEDSAVYLCASSLGDRVEEKPFFGSGTQLSVL.

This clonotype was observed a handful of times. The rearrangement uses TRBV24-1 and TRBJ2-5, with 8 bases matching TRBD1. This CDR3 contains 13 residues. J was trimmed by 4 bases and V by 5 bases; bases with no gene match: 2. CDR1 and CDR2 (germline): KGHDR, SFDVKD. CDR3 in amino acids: CATSVTGGETQYF. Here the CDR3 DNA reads TGTGCCACCAGTGTAACAGGGGGAGAGACCCAGTACTTC.

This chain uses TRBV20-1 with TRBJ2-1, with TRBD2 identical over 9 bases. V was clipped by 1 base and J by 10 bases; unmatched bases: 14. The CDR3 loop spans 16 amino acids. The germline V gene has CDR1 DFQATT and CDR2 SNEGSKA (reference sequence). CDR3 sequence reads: CSARGFRGGDPGEQFF. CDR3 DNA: TGCAGTGCTAGAGGGTTTCGCGGGGGGGACCCTGGCGAGCAGTTCTTC.

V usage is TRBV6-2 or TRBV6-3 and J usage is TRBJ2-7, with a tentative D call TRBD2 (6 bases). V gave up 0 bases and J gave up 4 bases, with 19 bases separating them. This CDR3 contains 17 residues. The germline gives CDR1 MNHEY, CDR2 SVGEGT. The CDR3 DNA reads TGTGCCAGCAGTTACTCCGTTGGCGGGAAGGAACAGTACGAGCAGTACTTC. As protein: CASSYSVGGKEQYEQYF.

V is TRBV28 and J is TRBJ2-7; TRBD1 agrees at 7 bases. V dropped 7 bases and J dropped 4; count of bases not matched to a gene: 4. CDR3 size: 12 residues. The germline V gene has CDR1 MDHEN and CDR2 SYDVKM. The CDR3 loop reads CASKGAGYEQYF. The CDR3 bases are TGTGCCAGCAAGGGGGCAGGATACGAGCAGTACTTC.

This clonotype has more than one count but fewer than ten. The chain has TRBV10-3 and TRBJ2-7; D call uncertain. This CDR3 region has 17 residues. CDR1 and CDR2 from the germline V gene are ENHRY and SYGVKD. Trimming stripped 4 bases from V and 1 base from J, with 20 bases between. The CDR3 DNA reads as TGTGCCATCAGTGCCCGGAGAGCCGAAACCGGGTCCTACGAGCAGTACTTC. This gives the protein CAISARRAETGSYEQYF.

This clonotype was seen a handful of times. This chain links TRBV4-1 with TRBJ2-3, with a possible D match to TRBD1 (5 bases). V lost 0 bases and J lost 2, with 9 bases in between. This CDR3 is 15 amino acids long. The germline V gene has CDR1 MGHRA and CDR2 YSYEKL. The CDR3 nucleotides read TGCGCCAGCAGCCAAGATCAGGGCATCACAGATACGCAGTATTTT. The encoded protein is CASSQDQGITDTQYF.

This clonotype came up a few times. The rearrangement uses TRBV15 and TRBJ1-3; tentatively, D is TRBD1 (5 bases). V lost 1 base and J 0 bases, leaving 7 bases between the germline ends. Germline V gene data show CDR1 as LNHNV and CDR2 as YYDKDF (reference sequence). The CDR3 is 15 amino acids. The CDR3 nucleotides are TGTGCCACCAGCAGAGGAGACAGCTCTGGAAACACCATATATTTT. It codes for CATSRGDSSGNTIYF.

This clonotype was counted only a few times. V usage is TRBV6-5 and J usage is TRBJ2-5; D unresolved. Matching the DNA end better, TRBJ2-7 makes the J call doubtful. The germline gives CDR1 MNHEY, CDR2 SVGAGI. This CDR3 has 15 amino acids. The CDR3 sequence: CASSYSGILSAEQYF. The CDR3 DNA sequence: TGTGCCAGCAGTTACTCGGGGATTCTTTCCGCCGAGCAGTACTTC.

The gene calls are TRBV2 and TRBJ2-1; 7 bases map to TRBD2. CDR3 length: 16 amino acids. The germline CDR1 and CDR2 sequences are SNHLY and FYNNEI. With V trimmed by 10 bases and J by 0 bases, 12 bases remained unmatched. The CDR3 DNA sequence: TGTGCCACCCTACGGGGGGAGGGTAGCTCCTACAATGAGCAGTTCTTC. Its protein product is CATLRGEGSSYNEQFF.